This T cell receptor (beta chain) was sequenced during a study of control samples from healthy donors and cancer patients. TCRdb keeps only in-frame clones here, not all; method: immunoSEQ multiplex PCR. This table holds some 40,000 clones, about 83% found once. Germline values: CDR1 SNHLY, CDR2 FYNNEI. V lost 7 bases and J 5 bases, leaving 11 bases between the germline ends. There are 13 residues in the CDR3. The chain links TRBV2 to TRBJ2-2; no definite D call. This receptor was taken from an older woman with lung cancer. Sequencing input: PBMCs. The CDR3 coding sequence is TGTGCCAGCAATAGAGAGGTTACCGGGGAGCTGTTTTTT. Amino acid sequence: CASNREVTGELFF.